These 27 T cell receptor beta chains came from one sample sequenced in a study of T-cell memory formation after mild COVID-19. TCRdb itself ran the 5' RACE reads through MiXCR, one entry per CDR3 protein. The sample has roughly 150,000 distinct CDR3 sequences; 13% are singletons. Sequenced: PBMCs or a T cell subset sorted from them (not recorded which). The receptors stem from a man aged 18 to 29 who had mild COVID-19 (a few samples of this study predate the infection). Cell type and time point are not known.

The chain combines TRBV24-1 with TRBJ2-1, with D unclear. CDR1 and CDR2 from the germline V gene are KGHDR and SFDVKD. The V gene lost 3 bases and the J gene lost 4 bases, with 9 bases spanning the gap. This CDR3 comprises 14 residues. CDR3 in amino acids: CATSDVGYYNEQFF. The DNA for the CDR3 is TGTGCCACCAGTGATGTGGGATATTACAATGAGCAGTTCTTC.

There are a few counts of this clonotype. The V call is TRBV4-3, the J call TRBJ2-1, with D hard to call. The CDR3 is made up of 14 amino acids. Trimming took 0 bases from V and 9 from J, leaving 12 bases between them. CDR1 is LGHNA, CDR2 YSLEER, per germline. CDR3 bases: TGCGCCAGCAGCCAAGAAGCCCTCATGGGTGAGCAGTTCTTC. Translated: CASSQEALMGEQFF.

Comment on this clonotype: The junction differs from germline at one of its ends, possibly a read error. The chain couples TRBV29-1 to TRBJ2-5, with no clear D. The CDR3 has 10 amino acids. Germline CDR1 reads SQVTM; CDR2 reads ANQGSEA. The CDR3 here is CSAEQETQYF. The CDR3 DNA is TGCAGCGCTGAACAAGAGACCCAGTACTTC.

This clonotype was seen a few times. This sequence joins TRBV7-2 and TRBJ2-3, with a possible D match to TRBD1 (5 bases). Trimming removed 0 bases from V and 5 bases from J, with 12 bases in between. This CDR3 region has 15 residues. From germline, CDR1 is SGHTA and CDR2 FQGNSA. CDR3 nucleotide sequence: TGTGCCAGCAGCTTAGCGGGTGGGGCTGAAGATACGCAGTATTTT. Protein: CASSLAGGAEDTQYF. Drawing the rest from reference TRBV7-2 and TRBJ2-3, the complete variable domain is GAGVSQSPSNKVTEKGKDVELRCDPISGHTALYWYRQSLGQGLEFLIYFQGNSAPDKSGLPSDRFSAERTGGSVSTLTIQRTQQEDSAVYLCASSLAGGAEDTQYFGPGTRLTVL.

The sample holds many counts of this clonotype. V usage is TRBV7-2 and J usage is TRBJ2-5; 7 bases are shared with TRBD1. Germline trimming cut 9 bases from V and 5 bases from J; bases unmatched to any gene: 12. The germline V gene has CDR1 SGHTA and CDR2 FQGNSA. CDR3 length: 14 amino acids. The CDR3 coding sequence is TGTGCCAGTAGGGGGCAGGGCGCCGGGGAGACCCAGTACTTC. Encoded protein: CASRGQGAGETQYF.

CDR3 nucleotides: TGCGCCAGCAGCCCGGTGGGGACAGGAGGACTAGCCGTATACGAGCAGTACTTC. This translates into CASSPVGTGGLAVYEQYF. The chain uses TRBV5-1 and TRBJ2-7, with D perhaps matching TRBD1 or TRBD2 (8 bases each). This CDR3 region has 18 residues. CDR1 is SGHRS, CDR2 YFSETQ, per germline. V was cut by 4 bases and J by 4 bases, with 27 bases left in between.

This clonotype was seen many times. The chain combines TRBV12-3 or TRBV12-4 with TRBJ2-7, with TRBD1 identical over 10 bases. The V segment lost 7 bases and the J segment 5 bases; nucleotides outside the gene matches: 11. CDR3 length: 15 amino acids. This CDR3 is CASTTPGQGRNEQYF. The CDR3, as DNA: TGTGCCAGCACTACCCCGGGACAGGGGAGGAACGAGCAGTACTTC.

This clonotype was observed a few times. J is TRBJ2-7 and V is TRBV5-6; 9 positions agree with TRBD2. With 5 bases clipped from V and 6 bases from J, the junction kept 12 bases outside the gene matches. CDR3 length: 15 amino acids. CDR1 and CDR2 from the germline V gene are SGHDT and YYEEEE. The CDR3 region has the DNA TGTGCCAGCAGTCCTCCGGGCGGGGGGGCCCTCGAGCAGTACGTC. This codes for CASSPPGGGALEQYV.

This clonotype occurred a few times. The V and J genes are TRBV7-6 and TRBJ2-7, with 8 bases aligning to TRBD1. Germline loops: CDR1 SGHVS, CDR2 FNYEAQ. J lost 6 bases, V lost 6 bases, and 7 bases had no gene match. The CDR3 is 13 residues long. DNA for the CDR3: TGTGCCAGCAGAGGAGGACAGGGTGGCGAGCAGTACTTC. Its translation is CASRGGQGGEQYF.

This clonotype has only a few counts. The chain carries TRBV2 and TRBJ2-5, with unresolved D. The V gene's germline CDR1 is SNHLY and CDR2 FYNNEI. This CDR3 spans 13 amino acids. The V end was cut by 3 bases, the J end by 3 bases, with 8 bases between. CDR3 DNA: TGTGCCAGCAGTGATGAAATCAAAGAGACCCAGTACTTC. As protein: CASSDEIKETQYF. The full variable domain, its missing parts supplied by reference TRBV2 and TRBJ2-5, is EPEVTQTPSHQVTQMGQEVILRCVPISNHLYFYWYRQILGQKVEFLVSFYNNEISEKSEIFDDQFSVERPDGSNFTLKIRSTKLEDSAMYFCASSDEIKETQYFGPGTRLLVL.

V is TRBV5-6 and J is TRBJ2-7; 8 bases line up with TRBD1. Germline V gives CDR1 SGHDT, CDR2 YYEEEE. The CDR3 extends over 14 amino acids. The ends lost 0 bases at V and 4 bases at J; junction bases unmatched: 3. The CDR3 sequence is CASSLGTGMYEQYF. The DNA for the CDR3 is TGTGCCAGCAGCTTGGGGACAGGGATGTACGAGCAGTACTTC.

In this sample, this clonotype turned up a few times. V gene TRBV7-2 combines with J gene TRBJ2-3, with D perhaps TRBD1 or TRBD2 (5 bases each). V gave up 0 bases and J gave up 3 bases, with 13 bases separating them. The CDR3 covers 16 residues. In germline, CDR1 is SGHTA, CDR2 FQGNSA. This CDR3 reads CASSLASRGATDTQYF. The CDR3 DNA reads TGTGCCAGCAGCTTAGCAAGTAGAGGGGCTACAGATACGCAGTATTTT.

V is TRBV3-1 and J is TRBJ2-1; D is tentatively TRBD1 or TRBD2 (5 bases each). This CDR3 is 16 amino acids long. The V end was cut by 1 base, the J end by 2 bases, with 12 bases between. The germline gives CDR1 LGHDT, CDR2 YNNKEL (reference sequence). The CDR3 is CASSQVAGTPYNEQFF. CDR3 sequence (DNA): TGTGCCAGCAGCCAAGTCGCCGGGACGCCCTACAATGAGCAGTTCTTC.

This clonotype appeared a few times. The chain links TRBV5-1 to TRBJ1-1, with 8 bases lining up with TRBD1. In germline, CDR1 is SGHRS, CDR2 YFSETQ. This CDR3 is built from 14 residues. V was clipped by 4 bases and J by 5 bases; unmatched bases: 7. The DNA for the CDR3 is TGCGCCAGCAGCGATGGACAGGGCGGGACTGAAGCTTTCTTT. The encoded protein is CASSDGQGGTEAFF.

A few counts support this clonotype. For the CDR3, the DNA is TGTGCCAGCAGCTTAGATCCCAGTTATAATTCACCCCTCCACTTT. Its protein is CASSLDPSYNSPLHF. V gene TRBV7-2 combines with J gene TRBJ1-6; no definite D call. The length of the CDR3 is 15 residues. The V gene lost 1 base and the J gene lost 4 bases, with 8 bases spanning the gap. CDR1 is SGHTA and CDR2 is FQGNSA in the germline V gene.

This clonotype was counted only a few times. The V and J genes are TRBV5-1 and TRBJ2-3; no reliable D call. Germline values: CDR1 SGHRS, CDR2 YFSETQ. This CDR3 is 14 amino acids long. Between the trimmed V and J ends, which lost 4 bases and 2 bases, there was a span of 11 bases. CDR3 sequence: CASSPMDHTDTQYF. DNA for the CDR3: TGCGCCAGCAGCCCGATGGACCACACAGATACGCAGTATTTT.

The chain uses TRBV24-1 and TRBJ2-1; TRBD1 agrees at 8 bases. This CDR3 spans 17 amino acids. Germline trimming cut 1 base from V and 4 bases from J; bases unmatched to any gene: 8. Germline loops: CDR1 KGHDR, CDR2 SFDVKD. The CDR3 spells CATSDFRGTGTYNEQFF. Here the CDR3 DNA reads TGTGCCACCAGTGATTTCAGAGGGACAGGAACTTACAATGAGCAGTTCTTC.

This clonotype has a count of ten or more. This rearrangement joins TRBV5-1 to TRBJ2-4; D ambiguous. This CDR3 comprises 16 residues. Germline loops: CDR1 SGHRS, CDR2 YFSETQ. Deletions cut 0 bases from V and 0 bases from J, with 10 bases between. CDR3 DNA: TGCGCCAGCAGCTTGGACACCCTCTTAGCCAAAAACATTCAGTACTTC. It yields the protein CASSLDTLLAKNIQYF.

V is TRBV24-1 and J is TRBJ2-1, with D possibly TRBD2 on 6 matching bases. Looked up from germline, CDR1 is KGHDR and CDR2 is SFDVKD. Trimming took 0 bases from V and 6 from J, leaving 14 bases between them. The CDR3 has 16 residues. CDR3: CATSDLGGVGVNEQFF. CDR3 DNA: TGTGCCACCAGTGATTTGGGCGGGGTGGGAGTCAATGAGCAGTTCTTC.

Only a few counts were recorded for this clonotype. The V call is TRBV4-3, the J call TRBJ2-5, with TRBD2 matching over 9 bases. Germline CDR1 reads LGHNA; CDR2 reads YSLEER. This CDR3 spans 16 amino acids. V shed 1 base and J 1 base; nucleotides not matched to a gene: 4. The CDR3, as DNA: TGCGCCAGCAGCCAAGGGGCGGGGGGGCCCCAAGAGACCCAGTACTTC. Translated: CASSQGAGGPQETQYF.

This clonotype was observed many times. The chain couples TRBV5-1 to TRBJ2-2; 7 positions match TRBD1. This CDR3 comprises 15 residues. Trimming took 2 bases from V and 5 from J; bases not matched to a gene: 6. Germline V gene data show CDR1 as SGHRS and CDR2 as YFSETQ. The CDR3 sequence is CASSFPGQPTGELFF. The CDR3 DNA follows: TGCGCCAGCAGCTTCCCGGGACAGCCGACCGGGGAGCTGTTTTTT. Full variable domain (outside the CDR3, taken from reference TRBV5-1 and TRBJ2-2): KAGVTQTPRYLIKTRGQQVTLSCSPISGHRSVSWYQQTPGQGLQFLFEYFSETQRNKGNFPGRFSGRQFSNSRSEMNVSTLELGDSALYLCASSFPGQPTGELFFGEGSRLTVL.

The DNA for the CDR3 is TGCAGTGCTAGGATGGTAGCGGGGGCCCGCCCAGATACGCAGTATTTT. Protein product: CSARMVAGARPDTQYF. The chain carries TRBV20-1 and TRBJ2-3; 9 bases map to TRBD2. Unmatched junction bases numbered 11, after V lost 3 bases and J lost 4 bases. The CDR3 is made up of 16 amino acids. Per germline, CDR1 DFQATT and CDR2 SNEGSKA (reference sequence).

V and J are TRBV12-3 or TRBV12-4 and TRBJ2-1, with D perhaps TRBD2 (5 bases). The CDR3 has 15 residues. V lost 4 bases to trimming and J lost 0 bases, with 10 bases between them. As DNA, the CDR3 is TGTGCCAGCAGTTCTTGGGAGAGCTCCTACAATGAGCAGTTCTTC. It encodes CASSSWESSYNEQFF.

The rearrangement links TRBV29-1 to TRBJ1-2, with no clear D. CDR3 length: 9 amino acids. Germline-derived CDR1 and CDR2 are SQVTM and ANQGSEA. Trimming cost V 3 bases and J 6 bases, with 2 bases left between them. This CDR3 reads CSVDDGYTF. CDR3 DNA: TGCAGCGTTGATGATGGCTACACCTTC.

The chain joins TRBV5-1 to TRBJ1-1; D ambiguous. CDR1 is SGHRS and CDR2 is YFSETQ in the germline V gene. V was cut by 2 bases and J by 5 bases, with 10 bases left in between. This CDR3 is built from 13 residues. CDR3 coding DNA: TGCGCCAGCAGCTTCAAGGGAGTGACTGAAGCTTTCTTT. It translates to CASSFKGVTEAFF.

This clonotype was seen more than once but under ten times. The gene calls are TRBV24-1 and TRBJ2-5; the match to TRBD2 covers 13 bases. The CDR3 consists of 17 residues. Germline CDR1 reads KGHDR; CDR2 reads SFDVKD. J was trimmed by 4 bases and V by 4 bases; bases with no gene match: 8. CDR3 in DNA: TGTGCCACCAGTGAAGGACGACTAGCGGGGGGCGGAGAGACCCAGTACTTC. The encoded protein is CATSEGRLAGGGETQYF.

The chain couples TRBV20-1 to TRBJ2-7; 8 bases line up with TRBD2. This CDR3 is 15 amino acids long. The junction had 5 bases not matched to a gene; V was cut back by 1 base and J by 0 bases. In germline, CDR1 is DFQATT, CDR2 SNEGSKA (reference sequence). CDR3 coding DNA: TGCAGTGCTAGAGCAGTAGCGGGGAGCTCCTACGAGCAGTACGTC. It yields the protein CSARAVAGSSYEQYV.